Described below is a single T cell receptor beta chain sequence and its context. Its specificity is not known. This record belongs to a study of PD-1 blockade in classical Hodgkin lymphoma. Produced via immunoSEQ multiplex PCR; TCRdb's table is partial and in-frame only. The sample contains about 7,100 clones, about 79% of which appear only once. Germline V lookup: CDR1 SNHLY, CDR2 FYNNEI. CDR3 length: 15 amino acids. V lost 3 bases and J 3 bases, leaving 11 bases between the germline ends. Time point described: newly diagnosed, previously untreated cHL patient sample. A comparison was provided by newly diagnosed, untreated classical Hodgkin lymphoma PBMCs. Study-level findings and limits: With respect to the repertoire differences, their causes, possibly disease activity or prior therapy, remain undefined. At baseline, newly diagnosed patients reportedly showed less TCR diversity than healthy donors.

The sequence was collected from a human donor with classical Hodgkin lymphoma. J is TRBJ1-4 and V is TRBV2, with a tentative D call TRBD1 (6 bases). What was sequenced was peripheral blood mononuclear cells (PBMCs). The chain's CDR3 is CASSDTKGANEKLFF. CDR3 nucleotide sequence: TGTGCCAGCAGTGATACAAAGGGGGCTAATGAAAAACTGTTTTTT.